This is a list of T cell receptor beta chains from one sample in a study of T cell responses to AZD1222 COVID-19 vaccine. Profiling relied on immunoSEQ multiplex PCR, and the TCRdb table lists in-frame clones only, not all of them. This sample has approximately 74,000 clones; over 80% occur once, and the top ten carry 2.5% to 3.5%. The sequenced sample was peripheral blood, obtained on day 0 of AZD1222 vaccination. These receptors were taken from an adult in good health. Both conserved end residues are part of each CDR3. A D gene is named only where the DNA matches it firmly. Only some rows state a clone size, as once, few, many or a class for expanded clones.

V gene: TRBV6-2/TRBV6-3
J gene: TRBJ2-1
clone size: once
D gene: TRBD2
CDR3 protein: CASSQGTSANNEQFF
CDR3 DNA: TGTGCCAGCAGTCAAGGGACTAGCGCAAACAATGAGCAGTTCTTC

V gene: TRBV2
J gene: TRBJ2-4
clone size: NA
D gene: NA
CDR3 protein: CASSEAPPPGRTLAKNIQYF
CDR3 DNA: TGTGCCAGCAGTGAAGCGCCCCCCCCGGGCAGGACCTTAGCCAAAAACATTCAGTACTTC

V gene: TRBV6-5
J gene: TRBJ1-4
clone size: NA
D gene: NA
CDR3 protein: CASSSIQGIQKLFF
CDR3 DNA: TGTGCCAGCAGTTCGATCCAGGGAATTCAAAAACTGTTTTTT

V gene: TRBV19
J gene: TRBJ2-3
clone size: NA
D gene: NA
CDR3 protein: CASSLSGTDTQYF
CDR3 DNA: TGTGCCAGTAGTCTAAGTGGGACAGATACGCAGTATTTT

V gene: TRBV30
J gene: TRBJ1-5
clone size: few
D gene: NA
CDR3 protein: CAWSQGTRQPQHF
CDR3 DNA: TGTGCCTGGAGTCAAGGAACTAGGCAGCCCCAGCATTTT

V gene: TRBV3-1/TRBV3-2
J gene: TRBJ2-5
clone size: few
D gene: TRBD2
CDR3 protein: CASSQSPGLAGETQYF
CDR3 DNA: TGTGCCAGCAGCCAGTCCCCGGGACTAGCGGGGGAGACCCAGTACTTC

V gene: TRBV12-3/TRBV12-4
J gene: TRBJ2-3
clone size: NA
D gene: NA
CDR3 protein: CASSFLGDTQYF
CDR3 DNA: TGTGCCAGCAGTTTCTTAGGAGATACGCAGTATTTT

V gene: TRBV3-1/TRBV3-2
J gene: TRBJ1-2
clone size: NA
D gene: TRBD1
CDR3 protein: CASSQDLGRGQGYTF
CDR3 DNA: TGTGCCAGCAGCCAAGATTTGGGCAGGGGGCAAGGCTACACCTTC

V gene: TRBV4-2
J gene: TRBJ2-2
clone size: NA
D gene: TRBD1
CDR3 protein: CASSQGGDRAVYTGELFF
CDR3 DNA: TGTGCCAGCAGCCAAGGGGGGGACAGGGCTGTCTACACCGGGGAGCTGTTTTTT

V gene: TRBV6-5
J gene: TRBJ1-4
clone size: NA
D gene: NA
CDR3 protein: CASSYEGGRNEKLFF
CDR3 DNA: TGTGCCAGCAGTTACGAAGGGGGGCGGAATGAAAAACTGTTTTTT

V gene: TRBV19
J gene: TRBJ2-4
clone size: NA
D gene: NA
CDR3 protein: CASSNLEGIQYF
CDR3 DNA: TGTGCCAGTAGTAATCTCGAGGGCATTCAGTACTTC

V gene: TRBV6-1
J gene: TRBJ1-2
clone size: NA
D gene: NA
CDR3 protein: CASSEAGPANYGYTF
CDR3 DNA: TGTGCCAGCAGTGAAGCGGGCCCAGCTAACTATGGCTACACCTTC

V gene: TRBV6-2/TRBV6-3
J gene: TRBJ2-7
clone size: few
D gene: NA
CDR3 protein: CASSYDFRPYEQYF
CDR3 DNA: TGTGCCAGCAGTTACGACTTCCGACCTTACGAGCAGTACTTC

V gene: TRBV5-8
J gene: TRBJ2-1
clone size: NA
D gene: TRBD2
CDR3 protein: CASSIQGLDNEQFF
CDR3 DNA: TGTGCCAGCAGCATTCAGGGACTAGACAATGAGCAGTTCTTC

V gene: TRBV20-1
J gene: TRBJ2-5
clone size: NA
D gene: NA
CDR3 protein: CSASTASPQETQYF
CDR3 DNA: TGCAGTGCTAGTACAGCCTCGCCCCAAGAGACCCAGTACTTC

V gene: TRBV6-1
J gene: TRBJ1-2
clone size: NA
D gene: TRBD1
CDR3 protein: CASSVRRDRADYGYTF
CDR3 DNA: TGTGCCAGCAGTGTAAGGAGGGACAGGGCGGACTATGGCTACACCTTC

V gene: TRBV30
J gene: TRBJ2-1
clone size: NA
D gene: NA
CDR3 protein: CAWSARGLSSYNEQFF
CDR3 DNA: TGTGCCTGGAGTGCCAGGGGTCTTAGCTCCTACAATGAGCAGTTCTTC

V gene: TRBV5-1
J gene: TRBJ2-7
clone size: NA
D gene: TRBD2
CDR3 protein: CASSPLPSGGSYEQYF
CDR3 DNA: TGCGCCAGCAGCCCATTACCTAGCGGGGGCTCCTACGAGCAGTACTTC

V gene: TRBV2
J gene: TRBJ1-1
clone size: NA
D gene: TRBD1
CDR3 protein: CASRAGGTVNTEAFF
CDR3 DNA: TGTGCCAGCAGGGCAGGGGGGACAGTGAACACTGAAGCTTTCTTT

V gene: TRBV24-1
J gene: TRBJ2-2
clone size: NA
D gene: NA
CDR3 protein: CATRVALPNTGELFF
CDR3 DNA: TGTGCCACCAGGGTAGCGCTTCCCAACACCGGGGAGCTGTTTTTT

V gene: TRBV13
J gene: TRBJ2-1
clone size: once
D gene: NA
CDR3 protein: CASSLGLLGQKRAGGDNEQFF
CDR3 DNA: TGTGCCAGCAGCTTAGGCCTCTTGGGACAGAAAAGAGCGGGTGGCGACAATGAGCAGTTCTTC

V gene: TRBV21-1
J gene: TRBJ2-7
clone size: NA
D gene: NA
CDR3 protein: CASSASSGRGGEQYF
CDR3 DNA: TGTGCCAGCAGCGCCTCTAGCGGGAGAGGGGGCGAGCAGTACTTC

V gene: TRBV7-9
J gene: TRBJ1-5
clone size: few
D gene: NA
CDR3 protein: CASTQDNQPQHF
CDR3 DNA: TGTGCCAGCACACAGGACAATCAGCCCCAGCATTTT

V gene: TRBV7-2
J gene: TRBJ2-7
clone size: few
D gene: TRBD1
CDR3 protein: CASSHDRGRYEQYF
CDR3 DNA: TGTGCCAGCAGCCATGACAGGGGGCGGTACGAGCAGTACTTC

V gene: TRBV15
J gene: TRBJ2-1
clone size: NA
D gene: NA
CDR3 protein: CATGPEELDSYNEQFF
CDR3 DNA: TGTGCCACCGGCCCGGAGGAGCTCGACTCCTACAATGAGCAGTTCTTC

V gene: TRBV6-5
J gene: TRBJ1-1
clone size: once
D gene: TRBD1
CDR3 protein: CASSPGTGITEAFF
CDR3 DNA: TGTGCCAGCAGTCCCGGGACAGGGATCACTGAAGCTTTCTTT

V gene: TRBV5-1
J gene: TRBJ1-1
clone size: NA
D gene: NA
CDR3 protein: CASSLADKGTHEAFF
CDR3 DNA: TGCGCCAGCAGCTTGGCAGATAAGGGGACACATGAAGCTTTCTTT

V gene: TRBV7-9
J gene: TRBJ1-3
clone size: NA
D gene: NA
CDR3 protein: CASSLRVYTSSGNTIYF
CDR3 DNA: TGTGCCAGCAGCTTAAGAGTTTACACGAGCTCTGGAAACACCATATATTTT

V gene: TRBV11-2
J gene: TRBJ2-3
clone size: NA
D gene: NA
CDR3 protein: CASSLMVVSGNTDTQYF
CDR3 DNA: TGTGCCAGCAGCTTAATGGTTGTTAGCGGAAACACAGATACGCAGTATTTT

V gene: TRBV11-2
J gene: TRBJ2-2
clone size: NA
D gene: NA
CDR3 protein: CASSPTGWGTGELFF
CDR3 DNA: TGTGCCAGCAGCCCCACAGGGTGGGGCACCGGGGAGCTGTTTTTT

V gene: TRBV5-5
J gene: TRBJ2-7
clone size: NA
D gene: NA
CDR3 protein: CASSLLPGGNYEQYF
CDR3 DNA: TGTGCCAGCAGCCTCCTCCCAGGGGGGAACTACGAGCAGTACTTC

V gene: TRBV4-2
J gene: TRBJ2-3
clone size: NA
D gene: NA
CDR3 protein: CASSPGAGGTDTQYF
CDR3 DNA: TGTGCCAGCAGCCCAGGGGCGGGCGGAACAGATACGCAGTATTTT

V gene: TRBV7-2
J gene: TRBJ1-1
clone size: NA
D gene: TRBD1
CDR3 protein: CASRWGDSEAFF
CDR3 DNA: TGTGCCAGCAGGTGGGGGGACAGTGAAGCTTTCTTT

V gene: TRBV27
J gene: TRBJ1-1
clone size: NA
D gene: NA
CDR3 protein: CASDSKVNTEAFF
CDR3 DNA: TGTGCCAGCGATAGTAAGGTGAACACTGAAGCTTTCTTT

V gene: TRBV19
J gene: TRBJ1-1
clone size: NA
D gene: NA
CDR3 protein: CASSVPGLNTEAFF
CDR3 DNA: TGTGCCAGTAGTGTTCCGGGTCTGAACACTGAAGCTTTCTTT

V gene: TRBV7-2
J gene: TRBJ2-7
clone size: NA
D gene: NA
CDR3 protein: CASSLSLTLHMTAYEQYF
CDR3 DNA: TGTGCCAGCAGCTTATCCCTAACCCTCCACATGACCGCTTACGAGCAGTACTTC